Here is one T cell receptor (beta chain) with its context. It has no known antigen specificity. Base-call qualities are not available, and no considerably larger clone is one nucleotide away. The CDR3 measures 16 amino acids from cysteine to phenylalanine. The sequence is cut down to CDR3 DNA, 48 bases in frame from base 1. Clipping removes 6 bases from V and 0 bases from J, with 8 as the unmatched junction base count. The germline V gene encodes CDR1 SEHNR and CDR2 FQNEAQ (reference sequence). Library creation used the immunoSEQ multiplex PCR assay. For the multiplex PCR, a mixture combining 60 forward primers for TCR Vbeta segments and 13 reverse primers for TCR Jbeta segments was used. The CDR3 region of rearranged TCR beta genes was amplified from genomic DNA with a multiplex PCR assay. The Illumina HiSeq System was used to sequence the amplified TCR beta libraries as 87-base-pair reads. The paper's processing steps were these. Across the 670 or so repertoires, a later analysis counted approximately 83 million unique TCR beta chains, about 10 million of which were shared by at least two donors. Raw reads were error-corrected and collapsed into unique sequences by a nearest-neighbor algorithm in which closely related sequences were merged to remove PCR and sequencing errors. To assign V, D and J gene segments, CDR3 sequences were aligned to IMGT reference sequences. Each retained sequence needed at least a six-nucleotide match to both a V gene segment and a J gene segment. A rearrangement was called productive if the CDR3 had no stop codons and remained in frame with V and J, and every other rearrangement was called non-productive. Following IMGT convention, CDR3 was defined as the stretch from the second conserved V-encoded cysteine to the conserved J-encoded phenylalanine. The earlier analysis of about 590 of the donors excluded sequences that lacked an unambiguous match to a single V gene segment. In an earlier analysis of about 590 of the donors, a V segment was called functional when productive rearrangements were above 56.7%, and segregating when the standard deviation between donors exceeded 5%. To diagnose cytomegalovirus status from the catalog of TCR beta chain sequences, a statistical classification framework was built. In a later analysis, V and J genes were assigned by comparing TCR nucleotide sequences against IMGT/GENE-DB human TR gene sequences. In a later analysis, CDR3 sequences and most-parsimonious VDJ recombination scenarios were assigned using the TCRdist pipeline. In a later analysis, every TCR beta chain was defined by the combination of its CDR3 amino acid sequence and its V-gene family, and reads without a unique V-gene family were dropped. In a later analysis, 500 to 700 highly shared, low-generation-probability nucleotide sequences were removed to address suspected cross-contamination and a sequencing artifact. In a later analysis, a clonal expansion index for each public chain was calculated from normalized within-repertoire ranks of inferred template counts. In a later analysis, generation probabilities were computed using a VDJ recombination model fitted to out-of-frame rearrangements, and the results were checked against IGoR. In a later analysis, hypergeometric tests were used to score TCR-TCR, TCR-HLA and TCR-CMV co-occurrence, with a repertoire-size bias correction applied to TCR pairs. In a later analysis, false discovery rates were estimated by permuting HLA or CMV assignments 20 times. A later analysis grouped co-occurring TCRs with DBSCAN, adding TCRdist sequence similarity when clustering within HLA-allele-positive subsets. Repertoires with fewer than 30,000 or more than 120,000 public chains were left out of co-occurrence clustering, as were four to six repertoires with anomalous nucleotide sharing. The clones in this table, taken by TCRdb from immuneACCESS, are in-frame only. Not every clone is retained; where verified, under half of the shortfall comes from an unresolved V gene, and the cause of the rest is unknown. D and trimming were read from the DNA, whereas the V and J calls and clone size are those reported in that table. The sample includes more than 80,000 clones, with under 75% observed a single time. Over 2% of the sample lies in the top ten.

This sample is part of a study of cytomegalovirus exposure and HLA in healthy donors (dated by TCRdb to 2015 to 2018). Describing the broader study: In an earlier analysis of approximately 640 of the donors, around 290 Gb of sequence data and 90 million to 130 million unique TCR beta sequences from about 180 million T cells were reported. Of the roughly 400 genotyped donors, 65% to 90% were placed in the genetic ancestry cluster associated with self-reported Caucasian donors. Alongside the repertoire data, information on donor age, sex, ethnicity and CMV serostatus was compiled. Using immunosequencing, the study profiled T cell repertoires from about 620 subjects and related those repertoires to cytomegalovirus serostatus. A separate validation cohort of roughly 110 different subjects was used in addition to the roughly 670-subject first cohort. To predict cytomegalovirus infection status, the study combined high-throughput TCR immunosequencing, statistical association of individual TCRs with disease status, and machine learning. Typing coverage varied by locus: roughly 629-640 donors for A, B, C, DRB1 and DQB1; approximately 500 for DQA1; over 600 for DPA1; roughly 470 for DPB1. Rather than using new phenotypic data, the later analysis identified candidate immune exposures from TCR beta sequences and from how often those sequences occurred across donors. In a later analysis, previously published TCR beta repertoires from 666 donors were re-analyzed and high-resolution HLA genotyping was added so that TCR occurrence patterns could be studied. The study aimed to test whether signatures of past pathogen exposure could be identified by cataloging public T cell receptors. Because of strong linkage in the cohort, five DR-DQ haplotypes were treated as single units for association and clustering. HLA typing included class I and class II loci at four-digit resolution. An earlier analysis of more than 450 of the donors used high-throughput TCR beta sequencing to judge whether each TCR beta V gene segment behaved as functional or pseudogenic. A later genetic analysis took genome-wide SNP genotypes for about three fifths of the 666 donors and used that subset as a discovery cohort. All discovery cohort repertoires had been generated on a single sequencing platform. Among over 350 genotyped donors of the cohort, an average of around 240,000 unique TCR beta nucleotide sequences were sequenced per donor, around 20% of them non-productive. Roughly 320 gigabases of sequencing data and about 92 million unique TCR sequences made up an early release that covered about 640 HLA-typed donors. What the research found in general, with its limitations: In this cohort, only TCR beta chains were sequenced, and detectable features were limited by the absence of alpha or paired-chain data. Most TCR sequences were observed very rarely across donors, whereas some public TCRs were present in many individuals. A further reported finding was that TCR beta sequences accurately predicted the HLA-A and HLA-B alleles for most subjects in the first cohort. A later analysis found that TCR association rates varied across HLA loci, with DRB1 alleles showing the most associated TCRs and HLA-C alleles the fewest. The 87-base-pair reads could not distinguish some IMGT-functional V segments, including TRBV6-2 and TRBV6-3, so those segments were excluded. CMV serostatus was the only immune exposure information available for the cohort. Specific HLA alleles were associated with roughly 17,000 TCR beta sequences at a false discovery rate of 0.05 in a later analysis. In vitro tests confirmed that three of the cytomegalovirus-associated TCR beta chains recognize cytomegalovirus antigens. The classifier was reported to diagnose cytomegalovirus status with high specificity and sensitivity in both the original and validation cohorts. A later analysis found that most CMV-associated TCR beta chains appeared HLA-restricted, with HLA associations seemingly driven largely by CMV exposure. Because counts were too low, some 17 rarely observed V segments, including chromosome 9 orphons, were left out of the earlier analysis of 587 of the donors. Linkage disequilibrium might explain the correlated functional status among segregating V segments, but an unknown experimental factor could not be excluded. In a later genetic analysis, a missense DCLRE1C variant was associated with V-gene and J-gene trimming of TCR beta chains, and the association was replicated in an independent cohort. The sequencing pipeline was judged likely to have produced a cluster of highly shared sequence variants as a technical artifact. Compared with equally common non-associated chains, HLA-associated TCR beta chains in a later analysis were more clonally expanded and had lower generation probabilities. Sequencing depth was assumed to be roughly uniform across donors in the presence/absence analyses, though that assumption may not hold. When HLA alleles, especially DR and DQ, strongly co-occurred, TCR associations were difficult to assign to individual alleles. The study listed 150 to 200 TCR beta chains as associated with cytomegalovirus. The authors suggested that the approach could potentially be generalized to other disease states and immunological phenotypes. Several of the top co-occurrence clusters appeared to be linked to parvovirus B19, influenza, CMV and Epstein-Barr virus, according to a later analysis. HLA typing was unavailable for some donors at each locus, so association tests used only the typed subset. In a later genetic analysis, fewer N-insertions in productive TCRs were reported among donors in an Asian-associated ancestry cluster than the roughly 700-donor mean. Broadly in line with IMGT annotations, most TCR beta V segments showed up in productive rearrangements about 87% or about 30% of the time in an earlier analysis of around 550 of the donors.

The cohort comprised fewer than 700 healthy bone marrow donors. At the time of sampling, every cohort member was nominally healthy, though immune exposures that went unrecorded were likely present. Of the 700 or so cohort members, 289 had positive CMV serostatus and about 330 had negative CMV serostatus, and CMV serostatus was not recorded for the donor. A peripheral blood sample was collected from each donor, and TCR beta sequencing was performed on peripheral blood mononuclear cells. Genomic DNA was extracted from the blood cell samples with the Qiagen DNeasy Blood Extraction Kit. The chain is encoded by TRBV7-9 joined to TRBJ2-7; 10 central bases correspond to TRBD1. Sequenced input: PBMCs. The receptor's source is a human donor in good health. The bases read TGTGCCAGCAGTTTAATAAGGACAGGGGGCTCCTACGAGCAGTACTTC. The resulting protein is CASSLIRTGGSYEQYF.